This TCR beta chain was documented in a study of cytomegalovirus exposure and HLA in healthy donors. Germline CDR1 and CDR2: LGHNA and YNFKEQ. V was trimmed by 0 bases and J by 6 bases, leaving 14 bases between them. This CDR3 has 15 residues. The PCR made use of 60 Vbeta and 13 Jbeta primers. Measured with immunoSEQ multiplex PCR; TCRdb has only the in-frame clones, and not every one. The data show under 150,000 clones, with approximately 80% seen just once and roughly 1.2% held by the top ten. Material for sequencing was PBMCs. The chain recombines TRBV4-2 with TRBJ1-2; D is possibly TRBD1 (6 bases). The clonotype comes from a girl aged 2 to 9 in good health and CMV-seronegative. The CDR3 here is CASSQDFSGDDGYTF. The DNA of the CDR3 is TGTGCCAGCAGCCAAGATTTTTCAGGGGATGATGGCTACACCTTC.